This record covers a single T cell receptor (beta chain). The table lists this clonotype with a few counts. Its antigen remains undetermined. One base away there is no much larger clone; base qualities are not given. From the germline V gene, CDR1 is LGHNA and CDR2 is YSLEER. At the junction V is shortened by 3 bases and J by 2 bases; bases outside the gene matches: 2. There are 14 amino acids in the CDR3, from cysteine to phenylalanine inclusive. Only the CDR3 portion is preserved as DNA: 42 bases, with reading frame beginning at the first base. The data derive from a study of T-cell memory formation after mild COVID-19 (dated by TCRdb to 2020 to 2023). Concerning the study at large: Most TCR sequence clusters were specific to one of the two donors. Two young, previously healthy adult volunteers, one female and one male, were included in the cohort. In a couple of donors, T-cell clones that expanded and contracted after mild COVID-19 were tracked by sequencing TCRalpha and TCRbeta repertoires over time. General conclusions and limits of the study: Balanced CD4/CD8 phenotypes were observed for clones contracting from day 15 to 85, whereas a bias towards CD4+ was observed for a second wave of clones expanding from day 15 to 37. Contracting CD4+ clones were located mainly in the CM and EM memory subsets, whereas CD8+ clones were found to be enriched in EMRA. Only two mild cases were covered by the study, and larger cohorts that include severe cases with pre-infection samples were considered necessary. Some responding clones were detected in pre-infection memory, suggesting pre-existing cross-reactive memory T cells joined the SARS-CoV-2 response. Whether the second-wave clones peaking on day 37 were SARS-CoV-2 specific was not confirmed.

The instrument given in TCRdb is Illumina NovaSeq 6000. TCRalpha and TCRbeta cDNA libraries were built by 5'RACE with constant-segment primers, adding sample barcodes and unique molecular identifiers. Trizol reagent was used to extract RNA from every sample. The libraries were amplified in two PCR steps, and the second step added a second sample barcode and Illumina TruSeq adapters. The libraries were sequenced on an Illumina NovaSeq using 2 x 150 bp paired-end reads. As for the authors' bioinformatics: Demultiplexing of reads and collapsing into UMI-guided consensus sequences were performed with migec v1.2.7. Using mixcr v2.1.11, UMI consensuses were aligned to TRA and TRB V and J templates and then assembled into clonotypes. Expanded or contracted clonotypes were those called significant by both edgeR and NoisET, with noise models trained on biological replicates. For edgeR calls, a false discovery rate-adjusted p below 0.01 and a log2 fold-change threshold of 1 were applied. As an exploratory analysis of dynamics, max-normalized trajectories of the 1000 most abundant clonotypes were examined with PCA combined with hierarchical clustering. Each responding clone was given a CD4 or CD8 phenotype based on the CD4+ and CD8+ repertoires, which had been sequenced separately. TCRdb cleaned the public reads at Q25 with fastp, built clones with MiXCR and kept in-frame beta chains. When rows share a CDR3 protein, they turn into one entry using the most common DNA and genes. The V and J calls and clone size come from TCRdb's table, not from the authors' own analysis. This sample holds 250,000 to 350,000 distinct CDR3 sequences; 13% to 15% were observed only once. The biggest ten clones account for 21% of the sample.

PBMCs were isolated by Ficoll-Paque density gradient centrifugation. The TCR comes from a man younger than 30 who had mild COVID-19 (a few samples of this study predate the infection). The sample titles of this study are shuffled in the database, so cell type and time point are left out; the donor was told from shared clones. The chain is made from TRBV4-3 and TRBJ2-5, with 8 bases aligning to TRBD2. Source material: PBMCs or a T cell subset sorted from them (not recorded which). The encoded CDR3 is CASSQGTRQETQYF. DNA sequence: TGCGCCAGCAGCCAGGGGACTAGGCAAGAGACCCAGTACTTC.